This T cell receptor beta chain originates from a study of blood T cell repertoires in COVID-19. The CDR3 contains 13 residues. V dropped 4 bases and J dropped 5 bases, with 9 bases sitting between them. Germline CDR1 is SNHLY and CDR2 is FYNNEI. Profiling relied on immunoSEQ multiplex PCR, and the TCRdb table lists in-frame clones only, not all of them. This table holds some 150,000 clones, about four fifths found once. The source material was peripheral blood. The chain is built from TRBV2 and TRBJ1-5; weak D call: TRBD1 (5 bases). The TCR sequence derives from a woman aged 55 to 70 with acute or convalescent COVID-19. The CDR3 DNA follows: TGTGCCAGCAGTGTCGACAGTGATCAGCCCCAGCATTTT. Translated: CASSVDSDQPQHF. Drawing the rest from reference TRBV2 and TRBJ1-5, the complete variable domain is EPEVTQTPSHQVTQMGQEVILRCVPISNHLYFYWYRQILGQKVEFLVSFYNNEISEKSEIFDDQFSVERPDGSNFTLKIRSTKLEDSAMYFCASSVDSDQPQHFGDGTRLSIL.